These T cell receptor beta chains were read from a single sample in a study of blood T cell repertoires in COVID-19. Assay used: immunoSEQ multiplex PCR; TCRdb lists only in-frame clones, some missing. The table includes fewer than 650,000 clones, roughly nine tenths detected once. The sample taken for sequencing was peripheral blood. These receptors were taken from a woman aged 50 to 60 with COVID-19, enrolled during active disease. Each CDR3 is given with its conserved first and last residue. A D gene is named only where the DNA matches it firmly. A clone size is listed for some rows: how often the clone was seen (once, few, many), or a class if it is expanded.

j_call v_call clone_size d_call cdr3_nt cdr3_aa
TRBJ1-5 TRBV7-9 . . TGTGCCAGCAGCCTGGACTCCCGCCTTAATCAGCCCCAGCATTTT CASSLDSRLNQPQHF
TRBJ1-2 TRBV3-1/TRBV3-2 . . TGTGCCAGCAGCCAGGGGGCGACAGGCTACACCTTC CASSQGATGYTF
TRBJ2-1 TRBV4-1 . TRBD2 TGCGCCAGCAGCCACTCCCTAGCGGGGCGATACAATGAGCAGTTCTTC CASSHSLAGRYNEQFF
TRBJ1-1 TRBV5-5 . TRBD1 TGTGCCAGCAGCTCAAGACAGGGGCGGACTTTCTTT CASSSRQGRTFF
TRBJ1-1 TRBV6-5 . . TGTGCCAGCACCCCCCCAGGTTACACTGAAGCTTTCTTT CASTPPGYTEAFF
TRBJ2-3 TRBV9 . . TGTGCCAGCAGCGTAGGGTTGGGGCCCACAGATACGCAGTATTTT CASSVGLGPTDTQYF
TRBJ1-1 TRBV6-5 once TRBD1 TGTGCCAGCAGTTCGGGACCGGGACAGGGGAACACTGAAGCTTTCTTT CASSSGPGQGNTEAFF
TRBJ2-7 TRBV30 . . TGTGCCTGGAGTTGGAGGGACGAGCAGTACTTC CAWSWRDEQYF
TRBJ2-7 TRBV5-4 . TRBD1 TGTGCCAGCAGCTTCCCCGACAGGGAGTTCTCCGAGCAGTACTTC CASSFPDREFSEQYF
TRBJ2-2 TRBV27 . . TGTGCCAGCAGTTTATCATACATCGGGGAGCTGTTTTTT CASSLSYIGELFF
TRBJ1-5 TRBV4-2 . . TGTGCCAGCAGCCAAGAGGCAGTCAATCAGCCCCAGCATTTT CASSQEAVNQPQHF
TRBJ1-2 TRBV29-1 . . TGCAGCGCCGCAACAGGGCCTGGCTACACCTTC CSAATGPGYTF
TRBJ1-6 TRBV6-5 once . TGTGCCAGCAGTTACTCGCGGGGCAGTAATTCACCCCTCCACTTT CASSYSRGSNSPLHF
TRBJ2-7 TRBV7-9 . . TGTGCCAGCAGCCCCCCGGGCTCCTACGAGCAGTACTTC CASSPPGSYEQYF
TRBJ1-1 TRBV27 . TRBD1 TGTGCCAGCAGTTGGACAGGGATCAACACTGAAGCTTTCTTT CASSWTGINTEAFF
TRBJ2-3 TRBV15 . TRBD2 TGTGCCACCAGCAGAGATCGGGGGGCTACGGGAGGGACGCAGTATTTT CATSRDRGATGGTQYF
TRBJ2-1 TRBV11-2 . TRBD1 TGTGCCAGCAGCGTCGACAGGGGCCGCCAAGTTAATGAGCAGTTCTTC CASSVDRGRQVNEQFF
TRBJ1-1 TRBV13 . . TGTGCCAGCAGCTTATCGGGGTTGAACACTGAAGCTTTCTTT CASSLSGLNTEAFF
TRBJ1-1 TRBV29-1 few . TGCAGCGTTGTTCCCAGGGATAAAGCTTTCTTT CSVVPRDKAFF
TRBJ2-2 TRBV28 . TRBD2 TGTGCCAGCAGCCTAGCGGGACCGAACACCGGGGAGCTGTTTTTT CASSLAGPNTGELFF
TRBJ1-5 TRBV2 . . TGTGCCAGCAGTGAAGCGCTTCTGTGGGAGAGGAGAAAAGGGCAGCCCCAGCATTTT CASSEALLWERRKGQPQHF
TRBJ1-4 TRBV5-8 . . TGTGCCAGCAGCGGAGGAGGGTTGGGACGGGCTAATGAAAAACTGTTTTTT CASSGGGLGRANEKLFF
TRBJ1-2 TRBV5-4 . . TGTGCCAGCAGCTTGGAAACAGGCTACACCTTC CASSLETGYTF
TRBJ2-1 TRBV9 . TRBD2 TGTGCCAGCAGCGTGAGTCCCACTAGCGGGGGGCTCAATGAGCAGTTCTTC CASSVSPTSGGLNEQFF
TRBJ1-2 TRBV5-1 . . TGCGCCAGCAGCACGGGGGACGGCTACACCTTC CASSTGDGYTF
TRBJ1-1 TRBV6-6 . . TGTGCCAGCAGTTATCGGGACACCCGGGCCGAAGCTTTCTTT CASSYRDTRAEAFF
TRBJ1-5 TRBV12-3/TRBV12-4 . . TGTGCCACCGCAGACTTAGGCAATCAGCCCCAGCATTTT CATADLGNQPQHF
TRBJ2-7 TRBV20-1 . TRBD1 TGCAGTGCCGACAGGGGGCACGAGCAGTACTTC CSADRGHEQYF
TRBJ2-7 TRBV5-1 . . TGCGCCAGCAGATCTACACACGGGAGCTCCTCGCAAAACTACGAGCAGTACTTC CASRSTHGSSSQNYEQYF
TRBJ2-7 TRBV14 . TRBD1 TGTGCCAGCAGCCAAGGAGGGGGCACCTACGAGCAGTACTTC CASSQGGGTYEQYF
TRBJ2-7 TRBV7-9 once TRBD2 TGTGCCAGCAGCTTACTAGCGGGGGGCGAGCAGTACTTC CASSLLAGGEQYF
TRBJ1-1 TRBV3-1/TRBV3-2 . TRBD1 TGTGCCAGCAGCCCACGTCAAAACAGGGGAGAGAAAGCTTTCTTT CASSPRQNRGEKAFF
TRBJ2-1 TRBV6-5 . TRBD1 TGTGCCAGCAGACTGCCGGGACAGGGTGACAATGAGCAGTTCTTC CASRLPGQGDNEQFF
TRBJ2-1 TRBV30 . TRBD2 TGTGCCTGGAGTCGGAGCGGGGGGGGTTACAATGAGCAGTTCTTC CAWSRSGGGYNEQFF
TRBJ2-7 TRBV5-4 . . TGTGCCAGCAGCTTGGCCAGGGGTTACGAGCAGTACTTC CASSLARGYEQYF
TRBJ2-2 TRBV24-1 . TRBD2 TGTGCCACCAGTGGGGCCACTAGCGGGGAAGGGGAGCTGTTTTTT CATSGATSGEGELFF
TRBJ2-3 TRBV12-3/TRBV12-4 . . TGTGCCAGCAGTTCCTCTAGCACAGATACGCAGTATTTT CASSSSSTDTQYF
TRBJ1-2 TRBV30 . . TGTGCCTGGGGCTCAAGCGATGGCTACACCTTC CAWGSSDGYTF
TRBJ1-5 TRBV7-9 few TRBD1 TGTGCCAGCAGCTTAATATCGGGACAGGGGGCGAATCATCAGCCCCAGCATTTT CASSLISGQGANHQPQHF
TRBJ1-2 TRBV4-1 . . TGCGCCAGCAGCCAAGCGCAGGATTCTCTGGGGCATCTCTATGGCTACACCTTC CASSQAQDSLGHLYGYTF
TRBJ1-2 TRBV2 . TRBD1 TGTGCCAGCAGTGAAGCGAGGGGACAGGGGATCTATGGCTACACCTTC CASSEARGQGIYGYTF
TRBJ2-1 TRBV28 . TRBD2 TGTGCCAGCAGCCGCCGGACTAGCGGGTACAATGAGCAGTTCTTC CASSRRTSGYNEQFF
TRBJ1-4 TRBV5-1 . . TGCGCCAGCACCCCGTCGGGGGGACTCTATGAAAAACTGTTTTTT CASTPSGGLYEKLFF
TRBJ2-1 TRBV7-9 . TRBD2 TGTGCCAGCAGCTACCCCACCGGCGGGGGGACTTACAATGAGCAGTTCTTC CASSYPTGGGTYNEQFF
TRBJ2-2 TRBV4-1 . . TGCGCCAGCAGCCCCCGGGATCGCACCGGGGAGCTGTTTTTT CASSPRDRTGELFF
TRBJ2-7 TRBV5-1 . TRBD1 TGCGCCAGCAGCTTGGGGAGACAGGGAATCTACGAGCAGTACTTC CASSLGRQGIYEQYF
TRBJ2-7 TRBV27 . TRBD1 TGTGCCAGCGGTCAGTTTGGGCTTTTGGTCGGACAGGGCCACGAGCAGTACTTC CASGQFGLLVGQGHEQYF
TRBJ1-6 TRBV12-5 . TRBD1 TGTGCTAGTGCCTCGGGACAGGGTAATTCACCCCTCCACTTT CASASGQGNSPLHF
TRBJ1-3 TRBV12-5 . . TGTGCTAGTCGCCCGAGCTCTGGAAACACCATATATTTT CASRPSSGNTIYF
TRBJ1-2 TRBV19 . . TGTGCCAGTAGTAGTGTACAGGGCTCCTATGGCTACACCTTC CASSSVQGSYGYTF
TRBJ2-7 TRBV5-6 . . TGTGCCAGCAGCCCCGAGAGCTCCTACGAGCAGTACTTC CASSPESSYEQYF
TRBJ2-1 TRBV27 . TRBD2 TGTGCCAGCACCTTGAGCGGGGGGGACCACAATGAGCAGTTCTTC CASTLSGGDHNEQFF
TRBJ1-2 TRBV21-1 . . TGTGCCAGCAGCAAAGCTAACAACGTTAACTATGGCTACACCTTC CASSKANNVNYGYTF